Here is one T cell receptor beta chain with its context. What it binds is unknown. These data belong to a study of shared clonotypes between healthy human individuals. Overall study context: The donors, a couple of women and a few men, were aged 18 to 49.

Terminally differentiated effector memory CD45RA+ cells were excluded by CCR7 positive selection of CD45RO-negative cells. CDR1 and CDR2 from the germline V gene are SGHRS and YFSETQ. The CDR3 totals 16 residues. Trimming took off 0 bases at V and 1 base at J, with 12 bases between the two ends. Findings and caveats of the study: Rarefaction showed that sequencing of sorted subsets was incomplete (despite large depth). In general, naive subsets displayed greater estimated richness than memory subsets did.

Only in-frame clones appear in the TCRdb table, and some are missing; sequencing was by immunoSEQ multiplex PCR. The profile shows around 2.1 million clones, about 92% of them singletons. The specimen was naive CD8+ T cells from PBMCs. This sequence joins TRBV5-1 and TRBJ2-3; weak D call: TRBD1 (6 bases). This clonotype originated in a man between 18 and 29 years old in good health. Some clones in this sample may be carry-over from other donors' samples. The chain's CDR3 is CASSLGWAGGTDTQYF. The CDR3 DNA reads TGCGCCAGCAGCTTGGGTTGGGCAGGGGGCACAGATACGCAGTATTTT.